This paragraph reports one T cell receptor (beta chain). Its antigen is currently unknown. Trimming shortened V by 0 bases and J by 0 bases, and 10 bases separated the two germline ends. The V gene's germline CDR1 is SGDLS and CDR2 YYNGEE. The length of the CDR3 is 16 residues. This sample was taken from a study of identical twins. TCRdb reprocessed the 5' RACE reads with MiXCR, giving one entry per CDR3 protein. The profile shows 600,000 to 800,000 distinct CDR3 sequences, approximately 21% of them singletons. Study outcomes and limitations: Insertions were fewer in abundant cord blood beta clonotypes, whereas memory repertoires showed none of this pattern.

These data were also reused for a study on T cells expressing NK-cell markers.

This TCR was sampled from a woman aged 18-30 years in good health. Sequencing used PBMCs. This chain connects TRBV9 to TRBJ2-1; the D call may be TRBD1 or TRBD2 (6 bases each). In DNA, the CDR3 is TGTGCCAGCAGCGTAGAACCGGGGGCCTCCTACAATGAGCAGTTCTTC. This translates into CASSVEPGASYNEQFF.